This T cell receptor (beta chain) was profiled in a study of technical replicates of blood from a handful of donors. V lost 4 bases, J lost 2 bases, and 11 bases lay in between. The CDR3 is 14 residues long. Germline V gene data show CDR1 as SGHRS and CDR2 as YFSETQ. The method was immunoSEQ multiplex PCR; TCRdb's version includes in-frame clones alone and lacks a portion of them. The sample has roughly 62,000 clones; just under 95% are singletons. The chain carries TRBV5-1 and TRBJ2-3; the D gene is possibly TRBD2 (6 bases). This TCR was sampled from a human donor in good health. Some clones in this sample may be carry-over from other donors' samples. Sequencing was done on a sample of PBMCs. CDR3 sequence: CASSTGDHTDTQYF. The CDR3 DNA reads TGCGCCAGCAGCACGGGGGACCACACAGATACGCAGTATTTT. Based on the CDR3 plus reference TRBV5-1 and TRBJ2-3, the full variable domain is KAGVTQTPRYLIKTRGQQVTLSCSPISGHRSVSWYQQTPGQGLQFLFEYFSETQRNKGNFPGRFSGRQFSNSRSEMNVSTLELGDSALYLCASSTGDHTDTQYFGPGTRLTVL.